This is a list of T cell receptor beta chains from one sample in a study of blood T cell dynamics during melanoma immunotherapy. Sequencing used immunoSEQ multiplex PCR; TCRdb keeps in-frame clones, though not all of them. The data hold 4,500 to 6,000 clones, with approximately 83% observed a single time. Specimen: blood, collected from a patient treated with checkpoint blockade. The receptors originated from a human donor with melanoma. Each CDR3 is given with its conserved first and last residue. A D gene is named only where the DNA matches it firmly. For some rows the clone size is stated as once, few or many, or as a class when expanded; others skip it.

v_gene,d_gene,abundance,j_gene,CDR3nt,CDR3aa
TRBV7-2,-,-,TRBJ1-2,TGTGCCAGCAGCTCCGGGCCTTATGGCTACACCTTC,CASSSGPYGYTF
TRBV18,TRBD1,-,TRBJ1-6,TGTGCCAGCTCACCGGGGACAGGGTTAAATTCACCCCTCCACTTT,CASSPGTGLNSPLHF
TRBV9,-,-,TRBJ2-1,TGTGCCAGCAGCCCAGGAGGTGCGGCCTCCTACAATGAGCAGTTCTTC,CASSPGGAASYNEQFF
TRBV5-4,-,once,TRBJ2-1,TGTGCCAGCAGCTTGGGAGGGGGACCCTACAATGAGCAGTTCTTC,CASSLGGGPYNEQFF
TRBV4-2,-,-,TRBJ2-3,TGTGCCAGCAGCCAACTCCGGGACGGCAGCACAGATACGCAGTATTTT,CASSQLRDGSTDTQYF
TRBV5-4,-,once,TRBJ2-1,TGTGCCAGCCACCCTTTAGTGGTTGGGTACAATGAGCAGTTCTTC,CASHPLVVGYNEQFF
TRBV7-2,-,-,TRBJ1-3,TGTGCCAGCAGCCCCGGCTTCTCTGGAAACACCATATATTTT,CASSPGFSGNTIYF
TRBV25-1,-,-,TRBJ2-4,TGTGCCAGCAGTGACCCCCTCAGGGGCCTCAAAAACATTCAGTACTTC,CASSDPLRGLKNIQYF
TRBV4-3,TRBD2,-,TRBJ2-2,TGCGCCAGCAGCCAAGAACTTTTAACCGGGAGGGGCGGGGAGCTGTTTTTT,CASSQELLTGRGGELFF
TRBV7-3,-,-,TRBJ1-3,TGTGCCAGCGCTACAGGCTCTGGAAACACCATATATTTT,CASATGSGNTIYF